This record looks at one TCR beta chain sequence and its context. A quantity of about 0.5 to 1 ug RNA underwent reverse transcription using random hexamers. TCRdb reprocessed the immunoSEQ multiplex PCR reads with MiXCR, giving one entry per CDR3 protein. The sample contains about 240,000 distinct CDR3 sequences, 90% to 96% of which appear only once. The data stem from a study of CD8 T cells in Susac syndrome. Study at large: Blood was drawn from Susac syndrome patients while they were therapy-naive, on corticosteroids, or on intravenous immunoglobulin alone.

This CDR3 region has 12 residues. Trimming removed 6 bases from V and 5 bases from J, with 10 bases in between. The V call is TRBV12-3 or TRBV12-4, the J call TRBJ1-2; D call uncertain. Material: CD4+ T cells from PBMCs. The origin of this receptor is a human donor with Susac syndrome. The CDR3 here is CASRISAYGYTF. CDR3 nucleotides: TGTGCCAGCAGAATTTCGGCTTATGGCTACACCTTC.